This is a list of T cell receptor beta chains from one sample in a study of blood T cell repertoires in COVID-19. TCRdb keeps only in-frame clones here, not all; method: immunoSEQ multiplex PCR. The table records more than 200,000 clones, roughly 83% of them present only once. Material for sequencing was peripheral blood. Receptors were obtained from a woman between 65 and 79 years old with active or convalescent COVID-19. Each CDR3 is given with its conserved first and last residue. Each record gives: CDR3 protein, CDR3 DNA, clone size, J gene, V gene, CDR3 length, D gene. D genes are given only for firm matches. Not every row has a clone size; where given, it reads once, few, many or a size class.

cdr3_aa: CASSLPAGASADTQYF
cdr3_nt: TGCGCCAGCAGCCTCCCTGCAGGGGCCAGCGCAGATACGCAGTATTTT
clone_size: -
j_call: TRBJ2-3
v_call: TRBV5-1
cdr3_length: 16
d_call: -

cdr3_aa: CASSQVMVAGLAGGRLYNEQFF
cdr3_nt: TGCGCCAGCAGCCAAGTTATGGTGGCCGGACTAGCGGGGGGTCGCCTATACAATGAGCAGTTCTTC
clone_size: -
j_call: TRBJ2-1
v_call: TRBV4-1
cdr3_length: 22
d_call: TRBD2

cdr3_aa: CATARTPIYGYTF
cdr3_nt: TGTGCCACCGCACGGACACCCATCTATGGCTACACCTTC
clone_size: -
j_call: TRBJ1-2
v_call: TRBV2
cdr3_length: 13
d_call: -

cdr3_aa: CASSPGVGTHQETQYF
cdr3_nt: TGTGCCAGCAGCCCGGGTGTAGGGACACACCAAGAGACCCAGTACTTC
clone_size: -
j_call: TRBJ2-5
v_call: TRBV7-8
cdr3_length: 16
d_call: -

cdr3_aa: CASSQATGGGYGYTF
cdr3_nt: TGCGCCAGCAGCCAGGCCACAGGGGGGGGATATGGCTACACCTTC
clone_size: once
j_call: TRBJ1-2
v_call: TRBV4-1
cdr3_length: 15
d_call: TRBD1

cdr3_aa: CASSPESLSTEAFF
cdr3_nt: TGCGCCAGCAGTCCGGAGAGCTTGAGCACTGAAGCTTTCTTT
clone_size: -
j_call: TRBJ1-1
v_call: TRBV10-1
cdr3_length: 14
d_call: -

cdr3_aa: CASSYSGLAGNYGYTF
cdr3_nt: TGTGCCAGCAGTTACTCGGGATTAGCGGGGAACTATGGCTACACCTTC
clone_size: -
j_call: TRBJ1-2
v_call: TRBV6-5
cdr3_length: 16
d_call: -

cdr3_aa: CASSSQGNNSPLHF
cdr3_nt: TGTGCCAGCAGTTCACAGGGGAATAATTCACCCCTCCACTTT
clone_size: once
j_call: TRBJ1-6
v_call: TRBV21-1
cdr3_length: 14
d_call: -

cdr3_aa: CASSRGHHLGYEQYF
cdr3_nt: TGTGCCAGCAGTAGGGGACACCATCTGGGGTACGAGCAGTACTTC
clone_size: -
j_call: TRBJ2-7
v_call: TRBV6-5
cdr3_length: 15
d_call: -

cdr3_aa: CASSRQGADYGYTF
cdr3_nt: TGTGCCAGCAGCCGACAGGGGGCGGACTATGGCTACACCTTC
clone_size: -
j_call: TRBJ1-2
v_call: TRBV2
cdr3_length: 14
d_call: TRBD1

cdr3_aa: CASSPPGLAGTDTQYF
cdr3_nt: TGTGCCAGCAGCCCGCCGGGACTAGCGGGCACAGATACGCAGTATTTT
clone_size: once
j_call: TRBJ2-3
v_call: TRBV3-1/TRBV3-2
cdr3_length: 16
d_call: TRBD2

cdr3_aa: CASSISSGTGSYNEQFF
cdr3_nt: TGCGCCAGCAGCATCTCCTCCGGGACAGGCTCCTACAATGAGCAGTTCTTC
clone_size: -
j_call: TRBJ2-1
v_call: TRBV5-1
cdr3_length: 17
d_call: TRBD1

cdr3_aa: CASSLGQAHATDTQYF
cdr3_nt: TGTGCCAGCAGCTTGGGACAGGCTCACGCCACAGATACGCAGTATTTT
clone_size: -
j_call: TRBJ2-3
v_call: TRBV5-8
cdr3_length: 16
d_call: -

cdr3_aa: CAWQTGGGTEAFF
cdr3_nt: TGTGCCTGGCAAACAGGGGGAGGCACTGAAGCTTTCTTT
clone_size: -
j_call: TRBJ1-1
v_call: TRBV30
cdr3_length: 13
d_call: TRBD1

cdr3_aa: CATQRGSYNEQFF
cdr3_nt: TGTGCCACCCAAAGGGGCTCCTACAATGAGCAGTTCTTC
clone_size: -
j_call: TRBJ2-1
v_call: TRBV24-1
cdr3_length: 13
d_call: -

cdr3_aa: CASSVTSSYEQYF
cdr3_nt: TGCGCCAGCAGCGTGACTAGTTCCTACGAGCAGTACTTC
clone_size: -
j_call: TRBJ2-7
v_call: TRBV5-1
cdr3_length: 13
d_call: -

cdr3_aa: CASITTSGGAYEQYF
cdr3_nt: TGTGCCAGCATCACGACTAGCGGGGGGGCCTACGAGCAGTACTTC
clone_size: once
j_call: TRBJ2-7
v_call: TRBV6-5
cdr3_length: 15
d_call: TRBD2

cdr3_aa: CASSALQGLNEQFF
cdr3_nt: TGTGCCAGCAGCGCGCTACAGGGGTTAAATGAGCAGTTCTTC
clone_size: few
j_call: TRBJ2-1
v_call: TRBV7-2
cdr3_length: 14
d_call: TRBD1

cdr3_aa: CASSSRLAGGEQYF
cdr3_nt: TGTGCCAGCAGCTCAAGACTAGCGGGAGGCGAGCAGTACTTC
clone_size: -
j_call: TRBJ2-7
v_call: TRBV5-6
cdr3_length: 14
d_call: TRBD2

cdr3_aa: CASSFPKTGPGGLNYGYTF
cdr3_nt: TGTGCCAGCAGCTTCCCGAAGACAGGGCCCGGTGGCCTTAACTATGGCTACACCTTC
clone_size: -
j_call: TRBJ1-2
v_call: TRBV7-9
cdr3_length: 19
d_call: TRBD1

cdr3_aa: CAWKGQGINYGYTF
cdr3_nt: TGTGCCTGGAAGGGACAGGGGATCAACTATGGCTACACCTTC
clone_size: -
j_call: TRBJ1-2
v_call: TRBV30
cdr3_length: 14
d_call: TRBD1

cdr3_aa: CASSPGHPYEQYF
cdr3_nt: TGTGCCAGCAGCCCAGGACATCCCTACGAGCAGTACTTC
clone_size: once
j_call: TRBJ2-7
v_call: TRBV5-6
cdr3_length: 13
d_call: -

cdr3_aa: CASSLGGAGGEQFF
cdr3_nt: TGTGCCAGCAGCCTGGGGGGGGCGGGAGGCGAGCAGTTCTTC
clone_size: -
j_call: TRBJ2-1
v_call: TRBV5-4
cdr3_length: 14
d_call: TRBD2

cdr3_aa: CASSEASGDNEQFF
cdr3_nt: TGTGCCAGCAGTGAAGCGAGTGGTGACAATGAGCAGTTCTTC
clone_size: -
j_call: TRBJ2-1
v_call: TRBV2
cdr3_length: 14
d_call: -

cdr3_aa: CAWSPSYGYTF
cdr3_nt: TGTGCCTGGAGCCCATCCTATGGCTACACCTTC
clone_size: -
j_call: TRBJ1-2
v_call: TRBV30
cdr3_length: 11
d_call: -

cdr3_aa: CAIGTNRQETQYF
cdr3_nt: TGTGCCATCGGGACTAACCGACAAGAGACCCAGTACTTC
clone_size: -
j_call: TRBJ2-5
v_call: TRBV10-3
cdr3_length: 13
d_call: TRBD2

cdr3_aa: CSVDGDSSRETQYF
cdr3_nt: TGCAGCGTTGATGGGGACTCATCAAGGGAGACCCAGTACTTC
clone_size: -
j_call: TRBJ2-5
v_call: TRBV29-1
cdr3_length: 14
d_call: -

cdr3_aa: CASSHTGDLGQFF
cdr3_nt: TGTGCCAGTAGTCACACAGGGGATTTAGGGCAGTTCTTC
clone_size: -
j_call: TRBJ2-1
v_call: TRBV19
cdr3_length: 13
d_call: TRBD1

cdr3_aa: CASSRGAGLNTEAFF
cdr3_nt: TGTGCCAGCAGCCGCGGGGCCGGCTTGAACACTGAAGCTTTCTTT
clone_size: -
j_call: TRBJ1-1
v_call: TRBV3-1/TRBV3-2
cdr3_length: 15
d_call: -